What follows describes a single T cell receptor (beta chain). No DNA is given; TCRdb re-called the 5' RACE reads and lists each CDR3 protein once. This sample's clone table lists around 100,000 distinct CDR3 sequences. The record originates from a study of monozygotic twins with inflammatory bowel disease. CDR1 SGHTA and CDR2 FQGNSA come from the germline V gene. The CDR3 runs 16 residues. This TCR derives from a human donor with ulcerative colitis or Crohn's disease, or a healthy co-twin of an affected twin (not recorded which). Sequenced sample: blood. J is TRBJ2-3 and V is TRBV7-2; TCRdb gives TRBD2 as the D gene, but with no DNA this cannot be confirmed. CDR3 residues: CASSAGGWGSTDTQYF.